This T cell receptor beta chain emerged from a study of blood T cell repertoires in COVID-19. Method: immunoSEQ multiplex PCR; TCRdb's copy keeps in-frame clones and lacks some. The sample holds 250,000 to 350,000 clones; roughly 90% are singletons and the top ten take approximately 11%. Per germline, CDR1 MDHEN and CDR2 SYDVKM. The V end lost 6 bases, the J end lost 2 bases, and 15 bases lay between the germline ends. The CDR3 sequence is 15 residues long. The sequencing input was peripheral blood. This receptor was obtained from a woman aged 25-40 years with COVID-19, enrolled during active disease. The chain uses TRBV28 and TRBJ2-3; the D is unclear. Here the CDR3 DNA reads TGTGCCAGCAGCCTCACCCTAACTGCCACAGATACGCAGTATTTT. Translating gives CASSLTLTATDTQYF. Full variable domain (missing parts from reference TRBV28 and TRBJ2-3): DVKVTQSSRYLVKRTGEKVFLECVQDMDHENMFWYRQDPGLGLRLIYFSYDVKMKEKGDIPEGYSVSREKKERFSLILESASTNQTSMYLCASSLTLTATDTQYFGPGTRLTVL.